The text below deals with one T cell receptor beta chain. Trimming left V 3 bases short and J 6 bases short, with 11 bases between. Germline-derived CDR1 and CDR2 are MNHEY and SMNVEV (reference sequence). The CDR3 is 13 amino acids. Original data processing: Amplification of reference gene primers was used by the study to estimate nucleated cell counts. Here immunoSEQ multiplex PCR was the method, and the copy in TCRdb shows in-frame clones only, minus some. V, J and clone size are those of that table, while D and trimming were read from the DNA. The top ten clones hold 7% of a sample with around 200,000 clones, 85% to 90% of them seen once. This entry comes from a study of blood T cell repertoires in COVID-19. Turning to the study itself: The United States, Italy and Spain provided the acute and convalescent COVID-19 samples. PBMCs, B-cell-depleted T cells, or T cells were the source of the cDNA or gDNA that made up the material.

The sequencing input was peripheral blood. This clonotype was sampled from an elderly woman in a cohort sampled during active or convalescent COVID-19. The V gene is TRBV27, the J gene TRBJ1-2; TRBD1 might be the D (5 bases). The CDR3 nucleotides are TGTGCCAGCAGTTTGTCCAGGGTGGATGGCTACACCTTC. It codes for CASSLSRVDGYTF.